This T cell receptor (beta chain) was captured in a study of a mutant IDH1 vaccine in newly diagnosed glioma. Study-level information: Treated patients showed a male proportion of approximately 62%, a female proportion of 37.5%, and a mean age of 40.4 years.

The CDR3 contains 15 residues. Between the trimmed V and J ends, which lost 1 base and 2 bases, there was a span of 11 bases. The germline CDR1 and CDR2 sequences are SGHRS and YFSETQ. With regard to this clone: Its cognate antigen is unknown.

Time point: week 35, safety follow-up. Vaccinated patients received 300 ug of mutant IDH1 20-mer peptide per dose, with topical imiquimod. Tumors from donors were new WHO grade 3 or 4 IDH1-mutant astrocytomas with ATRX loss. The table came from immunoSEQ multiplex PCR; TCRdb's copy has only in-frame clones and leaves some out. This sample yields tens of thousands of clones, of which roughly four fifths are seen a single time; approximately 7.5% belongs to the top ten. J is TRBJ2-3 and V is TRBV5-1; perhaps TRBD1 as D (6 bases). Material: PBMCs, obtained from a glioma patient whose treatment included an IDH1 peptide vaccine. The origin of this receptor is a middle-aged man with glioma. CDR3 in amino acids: CASSLSGVPTDTQYF. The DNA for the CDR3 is TGCGCCAGCAGCTTGTCAGGGGTTCCCACAGATACGCAGTATTTT.